What follows describes a single T cell receptor beta chain. Its cognate antigen is unknown. The CDR3 is made up of 12 amino acids. Germline V gene lookup returns CDR1 SQVTM and CDR2 ANQGSEA. The J segment lost 7 bases and the V segment lost 3 bases, leaving 3 bases of the junction unmatched. These data come from a study of T cell responses to AZD1222 COVID-19 vaccine. Whole-study results and caveats: The repertoires were collected only after the peak T cell response.

This table comes from immunoSEQ multiplex PCR, and its TCRdb copy is limited to in-frame clones, with some not included. The sample contains approximately 130,000 clones, around 89% of which appear only once. This clonotype was obtained from an adult in good health. This specimen was peripheral blood, taken on day 0 of MenACWY control vaccination. V and J are TRBV29-1 and TRBJ2-5, with 9 bases lining up with TRBD1. CDR3 in DNA: TGCAGCGTTGACCCGGGACAGGGGACCCAGTACTTC. Translating gives CSVDPGQGTQYF.